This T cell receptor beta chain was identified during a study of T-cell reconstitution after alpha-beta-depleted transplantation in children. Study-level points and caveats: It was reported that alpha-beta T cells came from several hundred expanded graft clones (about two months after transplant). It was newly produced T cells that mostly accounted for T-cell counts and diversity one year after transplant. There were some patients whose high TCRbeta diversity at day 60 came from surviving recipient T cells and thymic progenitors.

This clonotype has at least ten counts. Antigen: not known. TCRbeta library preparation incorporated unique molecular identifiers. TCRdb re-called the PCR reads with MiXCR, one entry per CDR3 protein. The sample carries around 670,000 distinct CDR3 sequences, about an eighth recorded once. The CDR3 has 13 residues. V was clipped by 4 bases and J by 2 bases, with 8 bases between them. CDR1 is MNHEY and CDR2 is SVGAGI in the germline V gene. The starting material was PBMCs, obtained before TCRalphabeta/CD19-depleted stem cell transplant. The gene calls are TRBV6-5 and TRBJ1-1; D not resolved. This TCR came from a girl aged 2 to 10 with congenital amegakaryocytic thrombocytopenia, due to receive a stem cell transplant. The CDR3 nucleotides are TGTGCCAGCAGTTCTTGGAAAAACACTGAAGCTTTCTTT. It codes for CASSSWKNTEAFF.